A single sample is the source of the 20 T cell receptor beta chains below, sequenced in a study of blood T cell repertoires in COVID-19. Measured with immunoSEQ multiplex PCR; TCRdb has only the in-frame clones, and not every one. Found here are about 140,000 clones, over 70% of them singletons; the top ten hold 3.9%. Sample: PBMCs or T cells enriched from blood (not recorded which). These receptors all stem from a man aged 50-60 years in a cohort exposed to, infected with or recovered from COVID-19 (not recorded which).

CDR3 amino acids: CATSSVFNEQFF. CDR3 nucleotides: TGTGCCACCAGCAGCGTATTTAATGAGCAGTTCTTC. V gene TRBV15 combines with J gene TRBJ2-1; D is unresolved. The CDR3 is 12 amino acids. Germline CDR1 LNHNV, CDR2 YYDKDF (reference sequence). Trimming shortened V by 3 bases and J by 7 bases, and 7 bases separated the two germline ends.

This clone was recorded only once. The sample holds other DNA sequences that translate to the same CDR3. The V gene is TRBV27, the J gene TRBJ2-1, with TRBD2 as a possible D gene (6 bases). Trimming shortened V by 5 bases and J by 6 bases, and 11 bases separated the two germline ends. The length of the CDR3 is 13 residues. Germline V lookup: CDR1 MNHEY, CDR2 SMNVEV (reference sequence). The CDR3 nucleotides read TGTGCCAGCAGTCTGGCGGGGTTCAATGAGCAGTTCTTC. Translating it yields CASSLAGFNEQFF.

This clone was observed a handful of times. The J gene is TRBJ2-3, the V gene TRBV11-3; D perhaps matches TRBD1 (5 bases). V lost 0 bases to trimming and J lost 8 bases, with 15 bases between them. Germline V CDR1 and CDR2: SGHNT, YENEEA. The CDR3 has 15 residues. CDR3 nucleotide sequence: TGTGCCAGCAGCTTAGATACAGGCTTTGCTGGTACGCAGTATTTT. Its translation is CASSLDTGFAGTQYF.

The chain couples TRBV9 to TRBJ1-3; D is unclear. V was cut by 2 bases and J by 0 bases, with 12 bases left in between. Germline CDR1 SGDLS, CDR2 YYNGEE. The CDR3 spans 16 residues. The CDR3 here is CASSVTGFLSGNTIYF. CDR3 in DNA: TGTGCCAGCAGCGTCACGGGTTTCCTCTCTGGAAACACCATATATTTT.

The gene calls are TRBV28 and TRBJ2-7, with D possibly being TRBD1 (6 bases). The length of the CDR3 is 13 residues. With 2 bases removed from V and 6 bases from J, the gap between germline ends came to 11 bases. CDR1 and CDR2 (germline): MDHEN, SYDVKM. The CDR3 DNA is TGTGCCAGCAGTTTAGCCAGGGGTCGCGAGCAGTACTTC. It encodes CASSLARGREQYF.

This clone was picked up one time. The rearrangement joins TRBV5-1 to TRBJ1-2; D not resolved. CDR3 length: 13 amino acids. Per the germline V gene, CDR1 is SGHRS and CDR2 is YFSETQ. Between the trimmed V and J ends, which lost 0 bases and 6 bases, there was a span of 9 bases. CDR3 region: CASSLGQDNGYTF. The CDR3 region has the DNA TGCGCCAGCAGCTTGGGCCAGGATAATGGCTACACCTTC.

In its sample, this clone was seen a few times. The chain is built from TRBV27 and TRBJ1-2, with D perhaps matching TRBD1 (6 bases). V lost 6 bases to trimming and J lost 3 bases, with 14 bases between them. The CDR3 sequence is 14 residues long. Germline CDR1 is MNHEY and CDR2 is SMNVEV (reference sequence). The CDR3 loop is CASRRGGWHYGYTF. The CDR3 bases are TGTGCCAGCAGGAGGGGGGGATGGCACTATGGCTACACCTTC.

The chain is built from TRBV15 and TRBJ2-1; a weak D match, TRBD1 (5 bases). Trimming removed 6 bases from V and 6 bases from J, with 18 bases in between. The CDR3 is 15 residues long. The germline gives CDR1 LNHNV, CDR2 YYDKDF (reference sequence). CDR3 in amino acids: CATSLQGFPSNEQFF. The CDR3 region has the DNA TGTGCCACCAGTCTTCAGGGTTTCCCGTCCAATGAGCAGTTCTTC.

The chain combines TRBV5-8 with TRBJ1-2; tentatively, D is TRBD1 (5 bases). V shed 5 bases and J shed 4 bases, with 18 bases lying between them. CDR3 size: 15 residues. Per the germline V gene, CDR1 is SGHTS and CDR2 is YDEGEE. This chain's CDR3 is CASRRTGGLFYGYTF. The CDR3 DNA reads TGTGCCAGCAGAAGGACCGGGGGTCTTTTCTATGGCTACACCTTC.

This clone was picked up a small number of times. The rearrangement joins TRBV6-2 or TRBV6-3 to TRBJ1-6; D is perhaps TRBD1 (6 bases). This CDR3 region has 16 residues. The V end was cut by 6 bases, the J end by 7 bases, with 19 bases between. CDR1 is MNHEY, CDR2 SVGEGT, per germline. For the CDR3, the DNA is TGTGCCAGCAGCCGACAACAGGGCCTTCGGAATTCACCCCTCCACTTT. This gives the protein CASSRQQGLRNSPLHF.

This clone was observed once. The chain uses TRBV19 and TRBJ1-1; no clear D gene. Looked up from germline, CDR1 is LNHDA and CDR2 is SQIVND (reference sequence). This CDR3 spans 16 amino acids. V lost 8 bases to trimming and J lost 5 bases, with 24 bases between them. CDR3 DNA: TGTGCCAGTCGGACCCTCGAGGCCCGGGGTTTGACTGAAGCTTTCTTT. It translates to CASRTLEARGLTEAFF.

This clone was seen more than once but under ten times. This chain's CDR3 is CASSLTGGYQPQHF. CDR3 DNA: TGTGCCAGCAGTCTGACAGGGGGGTATCAGCCCCAGCATTTT. V usage is TRBV6-5 and J usage is TRBJ1-5, with TRBD1 identical over 9 bases. Trimming at V came to 5 bases and at J to 5 bases, leaving 4 bases not matched to a gene. The germline CDR1 and CDR2 sequences are MNHEY and SVGAGI. The CDR3 is 14 residues long.

The rearrangement links TRBV7-2 to TRBJ2-3; maybe TRBD2 (5 bases). There are 14 residues in the CDR3. Germline values: CDR1 SGHTA, CDR2 FQGNSA. V lost 3 bases and J lost 5, with 12 bases in between. CDR3 in amino acids: CASSFGILRDTQYF. For the CDR3, the DNA is TGTGCCAGCAGCTTCGGGATCCTGAGAGATACGCAGTATTTT.

The V call is TRBV24-1, the J call TRBJ2-1; D not certain. Per germline, CDR1 KGHDR and CDR2 SFDVKD. This CDR3 contains 15 residues. Trimming took 3 bases from V and 4 from J, leaving 12 bases between them. Here the CDR3 reads CATSDRSAPYNEQFF. The CDR3 DNA sequence: TGTGCCACCAGTGATAGGAGCGCGCCGTACAATGAGCAGTTCTTC.

V and J are TRBV5-1 and TRBJ1-5; D is undetermined. Trimming removed 0 bases from V and 3 bases from J, with 10 bases in between. In germline, CDR1 is SGHRS, CDR2 YFSETQ. CDR3 length: 15 residues. The CDR3 protein is CASSLAGYSNQPQHF. The CDR3 region has the DNA TGCGCCAGCAGCTTGGCAGGCTACTCCAATCAGCCCCAGCATTTT.

The V gene is TRBV10-2, the J gene TRBJ2-3; D may be TRBD1 (6 bases). V was cut by 7 bases and J by 4 bases, with 9 bases left in between. Germline CDR1 WSHSY, CDR2 SAAADI. The CDR3 extends over 12 amino acids. CDR3 sequence reads: CASNTGSDTQYF. The CDR3 DNA is TGCGCCAGCAATACAGGGTCAGATACGCAGTATTTT.

Only a few counts were recorded for this clone. The chain joins TRBV4-1 to TRBJ1-2; tentative D call: TRBD1 (5 bases). With 0 bases removed from V and 4 bases from J, the gap between germline ends came to 9 bases. Germline CDR1 reads MGHRA; CDR2 reads YSYEKL. This CDR3 has 14 amino acids. The chain's CDR3 is CASSQERQLYGYTF. The CDR3 DNA reads as TGCGCCAGCAGCCAAGAAAGACAGCTCTATGGCTACACCTTC.

In its sample, this clone was seen once. The V call is TRBV20-1, the J call TRBJ1-2; D gene ambiguous. The CDR3 covers 10 residues. Germline V gene lookup returns CDR1 DFQATT and CDR2 SNEGSKA (reference sequence). V lost 1 base to trimming and J lost 5 bases, with 2 bases between them. CDR3 in DNA: TGCAGTGCTAGAGCTTATGGCTACACCTTC. Encoded protein: CSARAYGYTF.

V usage is TRBV15 and J usage is TRBJ2-1; possibly TRBD2 for D (5 bases). The V end lost 2 bases, the J end lost 3 bases, and 20 bases lay between the germline ends. Germline CDR1 LNHNV, CDR2 YYDKDF (reference sequence). The CDR3 extends over 18 amino acids. CDR3 nucleotides: TGTGCCACCAGCAGATTACTTCCGGGGAGCGGAGACTACAATGAGCAGTTCTTC. Its translation: CATSRLLPGSGDYNEQFF.

This clone was seen a single time. The genes are TRBV19 and TRBJ1-2; 12 nucleotides line up with TRBD1. From germline, CDR1 is LNHDA and CDR2 SQIVND (reference sequence). The CDR3 totals 11 residues. The CDR3 region is CRGQGAPGYTF. The CDR3 DNA follows: TGTCGGGGACAGGGGGCGCCTGGCTACACCTTC.